These T cell receptor beta chains were read from a single sample in a study of T cell changes during pregnancy in multiple sclerosis. Using immunoSEQ multiplex PCR, the repertoire was profiled, and TCRdb retains in-frame clones only, with some absent. The sample has about 31,000 clones, roughly 87% seen once. The sequencing used CD8+ T cells from peripheral blood mononuclear cells, collected in the first trimester of pregnancy. These receptor sequences come from a female donor with multiple sclerosis, enrolled in a pregnancy study. Each CDR3 is given with its conserved first and last residue. The order of the fields is D gene, clone size, J gene, V gene, CDR3 DNA, CDR3 protein. The D gene is left open where the match is weak. A row's size may be missing; if present it is once, few, many or a size class.

D: TRBD1; size: -; J: TRBJ1-1; V: TRBV28; DNA: TGTGCCAGCAGTTTATACCGGGACAGGGGCACTGAAGCTTTCTTT; CDR3: CASSLYRDRGTEAFF
D: -; size: -; J: TRBJ2-1; V: TRBV5-1; DNA: TGCGCCAGCAGCTTGGATCCGGGAAGCTCCTACAATGAGCAGTTCTTC; CDR3: CASSLDPGSSYNEQFF
D: -; size: -; J: TRBJ2-5; V: TRBV5-1; DNA: TGCGCCAGCAGCTTGGAGGACACTTTTCGGGAGACCCAGTACTTC; CDR3: CASSLEDTFRETQYF
D: TRBD1; size: -; J: TRBJ2-7; V: TRBV27; DNA: TGTGCCAGCAGTTTTTACAGGGGGTACGAGCAGTACTTC; CDR3: CASSFYRGYEQYF
D: -; size: -; J: TRBJ2-7; V: TRBV5-5; DNA: TGTGCCAGCAGCGAGAGCTACGAGCAGTACTTC; CDR3: CASSESYEQYF
D: -; size: -; J: TRBJ2-7; V: TRBV6-6; DNA: TGTGCCAGCAGTTACTTAACGGAGGAGCAGTACTTC; CDR3: CASSYLTEEQYF
D: TRBD1; size: -; J: TRBJ1-2; V: TRBV4-1; DNA: TGCGCCAGCAGCCCCTGGGACAGGGATAACTATGGCTACACCTTC; CDR3: CASSPWDRDNYGYTF
D: TRBD2; size: once; J: TRBJ2-7; V: TRBV27; DNA: TGTGCCAGCAGTCCATCTAGCGGTGAGAGCTCCTACGAGCAGTACTTC; CDR3: CASSPSSGESSYEQYF
D: -; size: once; J: TRBJ2-5; V: TRBV5-1; DNA: TGCGCCAGCAGCTTGGAAGCAGGGGGGGAGACCCAGTACTTC; CDR3: CASSLEAGGETQYF
D: TRBD1; size: -; J: TRBJ2-1; V: TRBV5-1; DNA: TGCGCCAGCAGGTACGACAGGGACAATGAGCAGTTCTTC; CDR3: CASRYDRDNEQFF
D: TRBD1; size: -; J: TRBJ2-3; V: TRBV27; DNA: TGTGCCAGCAGCCGGGACAGGGGGGGCACAGATACGCAGTATTTT; CDR3: CASSRDRGGTDTQYF
D: TRBD1; size: -; J: TRBJ1-4; V: TRBV6-4; DNA: TGTGCCAGCAGTGACGGGACCGGGACAGGGGATGAAAAACTGTTTTTT; CDR3: CASSDGTGTGDEKLFF
D: TRBD2; size: once; J: TRBJ2-7; V: TRBV7-9; DNA: TGTGCCAGCAGCAAAGGGACTAGCGGCTCCTACGAGCAGTACTTC; CDR3: CASSKGTSGSYEQYF
D: TRBD1; size: -; J: TRBJ2-7; V: TRBV27; DNA: TGTGCCAGCAGGTCTCGGGACAGGGGAATGTACGAGCAGTACTTC; CDR3: CASRSRDRGMYEQYF
D: TRBD2; size: few; J: TRBJ2-1; V: TRBV6-4; DNA: TGTGCCAGCAGTGTTGCTAGCGGGGGGGCTAACAATGAGCAGTTCTTC; CDR3: CASSVASGGANNEQFF
D: -; size: -; J: TRBJ1-2; V: TRBV11-2; DNA: TGTGCCAGCAGCCTGGCGGGTGACCCACAGGGCTACACCTTC; CDR3: CASSLAGDPQGYTF
D: -; size: -; J: TRBJ1-4; V: TRBV2; DNA: TGTGCCAGTCGGACTCCTGAAAATGAAAAACTGTTTTTT; CDR3: CASRTPENEKLFF
D: -; size: -; J: TRBJ2-1; V: TRBV7-9; DNA: TGTGCCAGCAGCTTAGATGGGCAGAGCAATGAGCAGTTCTTC; CDR3: CASSLDGQSNEQFF
D: -; size: -; J: TRBJ2-1; V: TRBV11-3; DNA: TGTGCCAGCAGCTTAGGTTCTGTAGACAATGAGCAGTTCTTC; CDR3: CASSLGSVDNEQFF
D: -; size: -; J: TRBJ2-5; V: TRBV5-6; DNA: TGTGCCAGCAGCTTGGGTGGACTCACGGGGACCCAGTACTTC; CDR3: CASSLGGLTGTQYF
D: TRBD1; size: -; J: TRBJ2-1; V: TRBV7-9; DNA: TGTGCCAGCAGCTTCGGGACAGGGGATGTTAATGAGCAGTTCTTC; CDR3: CASSFGTGDVNEQFF
D: -; size: -; J: TRBJ1-1; V: TRBV7-9; DNA: TGTGCCAGCAGCTTAGATTCAGGACTCAGGAACACTGAAGCTTTCTTT; CDR3: CASSLDSGLRNTEAFF
D: -; size: -; J: TRBJ1-2; V: TRBV7-9; DNA: TGTGCCAGCAGCTTAGATATGGCGGGGGGCTTTGGCTACACCTTC; CDR3: CASSLDMAGGFGYTF
D: -; size: -; J: TRBJ1-6; V: TRBV11-1; DNA: TGTGCCAGCAGCTGGAACAGGGAGTCACCCCTCCACTTT; CDR3: CASSWNRESPLHF
D: TRBD2; size: -; J: TRBJ2-7; V: TRBV5-1; DNA: TGCGCCAGCGCTAGCGGGAGCTCCTACGAGCAGTACTTC; CDR3: CASASGSSYEQYF
D: -; size: few; J: TRBJ2-1; V: TRBV27; DNA: TGTGCCAGCAGTTCCATTCACTCGGACCTTGGGGCCAATGAGCAGTTCTTC; CDR3: CASSSIHSDLGANEQFF
D: -; size: few; J: TRBJ2-5; V: TRBV6-1; DNA: TGTGCCAGCAGTGAAGGTTCAGGGCCAGAGACCCAGTACTTC; CDR3: CASSEGSGPETQYF